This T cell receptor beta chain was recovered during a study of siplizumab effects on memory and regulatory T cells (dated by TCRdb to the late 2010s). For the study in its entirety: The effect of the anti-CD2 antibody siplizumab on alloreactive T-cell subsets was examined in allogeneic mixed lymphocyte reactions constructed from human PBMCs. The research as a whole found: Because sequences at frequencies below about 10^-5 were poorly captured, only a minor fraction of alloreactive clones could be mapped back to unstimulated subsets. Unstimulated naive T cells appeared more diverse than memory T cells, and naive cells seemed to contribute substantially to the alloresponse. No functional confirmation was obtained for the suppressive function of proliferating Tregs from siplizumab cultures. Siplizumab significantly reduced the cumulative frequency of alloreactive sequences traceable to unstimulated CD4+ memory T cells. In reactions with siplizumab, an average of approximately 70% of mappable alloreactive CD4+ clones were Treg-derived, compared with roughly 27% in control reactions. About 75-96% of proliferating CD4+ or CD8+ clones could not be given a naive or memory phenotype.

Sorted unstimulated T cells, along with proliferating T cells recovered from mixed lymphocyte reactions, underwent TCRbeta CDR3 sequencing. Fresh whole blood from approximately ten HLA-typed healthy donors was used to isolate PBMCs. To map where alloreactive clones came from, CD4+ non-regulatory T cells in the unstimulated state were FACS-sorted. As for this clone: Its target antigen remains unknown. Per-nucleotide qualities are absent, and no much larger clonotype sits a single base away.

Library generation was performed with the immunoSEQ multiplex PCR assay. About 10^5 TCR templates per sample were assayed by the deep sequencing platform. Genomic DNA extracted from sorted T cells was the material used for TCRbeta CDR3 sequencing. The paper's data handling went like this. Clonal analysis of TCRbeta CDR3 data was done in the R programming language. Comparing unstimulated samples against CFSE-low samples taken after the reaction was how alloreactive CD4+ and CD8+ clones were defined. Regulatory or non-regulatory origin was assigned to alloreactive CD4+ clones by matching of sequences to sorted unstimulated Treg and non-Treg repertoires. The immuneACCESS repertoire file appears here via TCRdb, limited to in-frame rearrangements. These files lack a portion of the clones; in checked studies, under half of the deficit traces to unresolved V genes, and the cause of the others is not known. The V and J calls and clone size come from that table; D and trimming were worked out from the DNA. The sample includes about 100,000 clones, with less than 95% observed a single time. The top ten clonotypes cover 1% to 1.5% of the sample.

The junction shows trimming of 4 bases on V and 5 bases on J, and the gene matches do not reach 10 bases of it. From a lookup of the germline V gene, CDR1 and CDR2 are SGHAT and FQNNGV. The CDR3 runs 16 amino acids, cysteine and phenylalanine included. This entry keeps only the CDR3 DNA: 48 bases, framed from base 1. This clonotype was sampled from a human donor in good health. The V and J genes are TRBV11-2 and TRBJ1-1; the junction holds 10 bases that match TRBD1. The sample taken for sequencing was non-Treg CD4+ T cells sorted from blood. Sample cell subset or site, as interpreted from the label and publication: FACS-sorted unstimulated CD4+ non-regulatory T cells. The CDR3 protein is CASSSIRDRGWTEAFF. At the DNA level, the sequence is TGTGCCAGCAGCTCAATACGGGACAGGGGATGGACTGAAGCTTTCTTT.